This T cell receptor beta chain was recorded in a study of blood T cell repertoires in COVID-19. Across the study: The analysed material was cDNA or gDNA that came from T cells, B-cell-depleted T cells, or PBMCs.

This clone was recorded only once. Original processing notes: Reference gene primers were amplified, and this amplification served to estimate nucleated cell counts. Sequencing used immunoSEQ multiplex PCR; TCRdb keeps in-frame clones, though not all of them. The V and J calls and the clone size are those of that table, but D and trimming were determined from the DNA. The sample has around 270,000 clones; about 89% are singletons. This sequence originates from a man aged 40-49 years who had recovered from COVID-19. Sequencing used peripheral blood.

The CDR3 DNA sequence: TGTGCCAGCAGCGCCTCCCCAGTGGGGAGGCGTAGCAATGAGCAGTTCTTC. It specifies CASSASPVGRRSNEQFF. V and J are TRBV9 and TRBJ2-1, with D perhaps matching TRBD2 (6 bases). The CDR3 extends over 17 amino acids. Germline V gene lookup returns CDR1 SGDLS and CDR2 YYNGEE. Trimming took 3 bases from V and 6 from J, leaving 22 bases between them.